The entry below gives a single T cell receptor (beta chain) sequence along with its context. Its specificity is unknown. Individual cDNA molecules were tagged with unique molecular identifiers. TCRdb ran MiXCR on the 5' RACE reads and lists one entry per CDR3 protein. The sample has around 84,000 distinct CDR3 sequences, around 15% seen once. The data are from a study of early T cells in non-severe SARS-CoV-2 infection. Looking at the study overall: Investigators sequenced bulk RNA drawn from unsorted whole blood, and chains remained unpaired. Whole-study findings and limits: CD4 and private specificities were missed by VDJdb matching, which favored anti-spike CD8 responses.

This CDR3 is 17 amino acids long. CDR1 SGHTA and CDR2 FQGTGA come from the germline V gene. V lost 2 bases to trimming and J lost 4 bases, with 20 bases between them. The sequence was obtained from an adult who was a healthcare worker with PCR-confirmed SARS-CoV-2 infection or an uninfected control (not recorded which). This sequence joins TRBV7-3 and TRBJ1-2, with D possibly TRBD1 on 6 matching bases. The source material was whole blood. CDR3 protein: CASSLGGGPGRGYGYTF. The CDR3 DNA reads TGTGCCAGCAGCTTAGGTGGTGGTCCCGGCAGGGGCTATGGCTACACCTTC. Drawing the rest from reference TRBV7-3 and TRBJ1-2, the complete variable domain is GAGVSQTPSNKVTEKGKYVELRCDPISGHTALYWYRQSLGQGPEFLIYFQGTGAADDSGLPNDRFFAVRPEGSVSTLKIQRTERGDSAVYLCASSLGGGPGRGYGYTFGSGTRLTVV.